Presented here are 5 T cell receptor beta chains from one specimen sequenced in a study of blood T cell repertoires in COVID-19. Libraries were prepared by immunoSEQ multiplex PCR; TCRdb keeps only in-frame clonotypes and omits some of them. The sample has about 74,000 clones; 80% to 90% are singletons. Sequencing input: peripheral blood. The receptors originated from an elderly woman with active or convalescent COVID-19.

The genes are TRBV10-3 and TRBJ1-1; no clear D gene. This CDR3 contains 11 residues. The germline V gene encodes CDR1 ENHRY and CDR2 SYGVKD. The ends were cut back, 10 bases at V and 3 bases at J, with 9 bases in the middle. This CDR3 is CATGRDTEAFF. CDR3 DNA sequence: TGTGCCACGGGTAGAGACACTGAAGCTTTCTTT.

This sequence joins TRBV6-5 and TRBJ2-3, with D possibly matching TRBD1 (6 bases). V was shortened by 8 bases and J by 1 base, with 13 bases between the two germline ends. The CDR3 consists of 14 residues. Germline V gene data show CDR1 as MNHEY and CDR2 as SVGAGI. The CDR3 sequence is CASAKGVGTDTQYF. CDR3 sequence (DNA): TGTGCCAGCGCCAAGGGGGTGGGCACAGATACGCAGTATTTT.

The chain has TRBV6-5 and TRBJ1-2; no firm D call. Trimming pared 7 bases from V and 3 bases from J, leaving 12 bases between. Germline V gene lookup returns CDR1 MNHEY and CDR2 SVGAGI. The CDR3 has 13 amino acids. The CDR3 region has the DNA TGTGCCAGCAATTTACATGAAGACTATGGCTACACCTTC. Translated: CASNLHEDYGYTF.

This clone came up once. The chain couples TRBV3-1 (or the pseudogene TRBV3-2) to TRBJ2-3; 7 bases fit TRBD2. V lost 4 bases to trimming and J lost 6 bases; unmatched junction nucleotides: 10. The germline V gene encodes CDR1 LGHDT and CDR2 YNNKEL (reference sequence). This CDR3 spans 15 amino acids. The CDR3 protein is CASSRIAGRVDTQYF. The CDR3 bases are TGTGCCAGCAGCCGCATAGCGGGCAGGGTGGATACGCAGTATTTT.

This chain's CDR3 is CASSVLGTGGETQYF. CDR3 DNA sequence: TGTGCCAGCAGTGTCCTCGGGACAGGGGGGGAGACCCAGTACTTC. This rearrangement joins TRBV25-1 to TRBJ2-5; 11 nucleotides agree with TRBD1. Germline V lookup: CDR1 MGHDK, CDR2 SYGVNS. Trimming removed 4 bases from V and 5 bases from J; junction bases left unmatched: 6. The CDR3 spans 15 residues.